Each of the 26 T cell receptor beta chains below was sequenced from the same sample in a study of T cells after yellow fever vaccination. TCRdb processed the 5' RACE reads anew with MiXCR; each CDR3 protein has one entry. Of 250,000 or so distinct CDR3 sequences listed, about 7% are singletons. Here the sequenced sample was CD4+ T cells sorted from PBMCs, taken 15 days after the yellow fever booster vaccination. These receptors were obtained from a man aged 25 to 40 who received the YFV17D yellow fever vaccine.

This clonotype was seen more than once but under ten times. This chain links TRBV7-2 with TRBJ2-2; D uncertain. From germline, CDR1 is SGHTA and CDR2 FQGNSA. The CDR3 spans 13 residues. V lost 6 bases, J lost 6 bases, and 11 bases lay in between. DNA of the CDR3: TGTGCCAGCAGTAAGACGGGTCCCGGGGAGCTGTTTTTT. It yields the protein CASSKTGPGELFF.

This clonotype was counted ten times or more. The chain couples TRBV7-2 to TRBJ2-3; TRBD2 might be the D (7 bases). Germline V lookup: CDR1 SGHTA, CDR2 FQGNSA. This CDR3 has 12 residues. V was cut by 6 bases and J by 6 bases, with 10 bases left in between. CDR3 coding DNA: TGTGCCAGCAGGGGAGGGGGGGATACGCAGTATTTT. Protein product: CASRGGGDTQYF.

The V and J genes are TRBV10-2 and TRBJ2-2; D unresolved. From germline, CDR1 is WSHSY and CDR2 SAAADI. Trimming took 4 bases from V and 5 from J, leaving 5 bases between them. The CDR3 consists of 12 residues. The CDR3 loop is CASSVITGELFF. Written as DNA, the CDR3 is TGCGCCAGCAGTGTAATTACCGGGGAGCTGTTTTTT.

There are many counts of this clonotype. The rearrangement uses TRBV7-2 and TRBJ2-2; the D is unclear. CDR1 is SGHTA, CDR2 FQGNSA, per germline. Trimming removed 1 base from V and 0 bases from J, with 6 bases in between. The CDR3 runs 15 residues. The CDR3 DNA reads TGTGCCAGCAGCTTAGTCGAGCCGAACACCGGGGAGCTGTTTTTT. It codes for CASSLVEPNTGELFF.

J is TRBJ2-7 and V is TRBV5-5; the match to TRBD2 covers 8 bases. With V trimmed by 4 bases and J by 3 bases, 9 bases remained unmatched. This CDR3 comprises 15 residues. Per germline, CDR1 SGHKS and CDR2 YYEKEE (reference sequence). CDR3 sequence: CASSLERESFYEQYF. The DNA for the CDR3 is TGTGCCAGCAGCCTGGAGCGGGAGTCTTTCTACGAGCAGTACTTC. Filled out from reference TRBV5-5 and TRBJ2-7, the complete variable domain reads DAGVTQSPTHLIKTRGQQVTLRCSPISGHKSVSWYQQVLGQGPQFIFQYYEKEERGRGNFPDRFSARQFPNYSSELNVNALLLGDSALYLCASSLERESFYEQYFGPGTRLTVT.

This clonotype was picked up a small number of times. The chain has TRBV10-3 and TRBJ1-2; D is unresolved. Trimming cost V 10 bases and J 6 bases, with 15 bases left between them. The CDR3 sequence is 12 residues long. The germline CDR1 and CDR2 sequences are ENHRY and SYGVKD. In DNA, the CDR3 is TGTGCCACAGCGGACGCGGCGCATGGCTACACCTTC. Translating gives CATADAAHGYTF.

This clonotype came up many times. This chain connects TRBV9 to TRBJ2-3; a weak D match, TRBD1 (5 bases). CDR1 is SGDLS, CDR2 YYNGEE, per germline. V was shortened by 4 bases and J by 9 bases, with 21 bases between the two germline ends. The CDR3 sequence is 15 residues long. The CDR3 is CASSFEGASYQTQYF. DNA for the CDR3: TGTGCCAGCAGCTTCGAAGGGGCGTCCTACCAGACGCAGTATTTT.

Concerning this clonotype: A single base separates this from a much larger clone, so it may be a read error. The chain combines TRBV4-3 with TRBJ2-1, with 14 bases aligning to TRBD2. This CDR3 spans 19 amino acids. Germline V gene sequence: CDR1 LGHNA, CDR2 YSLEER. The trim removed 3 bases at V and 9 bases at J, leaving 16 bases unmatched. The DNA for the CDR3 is TGCGCCAGCAGCCATCCCAGAAGCGGGACTAGCGGGAGTCGGGGTGAGCAGTTCTTC. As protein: CASSHPRSGTSGSRGEQFF.

This chain's CDR3 is CASSLQGGAFSTDTQYF. CDR3 DNA: TGTGCCAGTAGTCTCCAGGGCGGGGCTTTTAGCACAGATACGCAGTATTTT. V and J are TRBV19 and TRBJ2-3; tentatively, D is TRBD2 (6 bases). Per germline, CDR1 LNHDA and CDR2 SQIVND (reference sequence). The CDR3 is made up of 17 amino acids. V dropped 5 bases and J dropped 0 bases, with 18 bases sitting between them. The full variable domain, in which reference TRBV19 and TRBJ2-3 provide the parts outside the CDR3, is DGGITQSPKYLFRKEGQNVTLSCEQNLNHDAMYWYRQDPGQGLRLIYYSQIVNDFQKGDIAEGYSVSREKKESFPLTVTSAQKNPTAFYLCASSLQGGAFSTDTQYFGPGTRLTVL.

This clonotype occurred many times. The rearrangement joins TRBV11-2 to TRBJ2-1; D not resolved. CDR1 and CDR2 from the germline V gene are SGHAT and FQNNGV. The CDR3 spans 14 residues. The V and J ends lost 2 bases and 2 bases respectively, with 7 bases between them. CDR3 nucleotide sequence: TGTGCCAGCAGCTTAAGACCTACCTACAATGAGCAGTTCTTC. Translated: CASSLRPTYNEQFF.

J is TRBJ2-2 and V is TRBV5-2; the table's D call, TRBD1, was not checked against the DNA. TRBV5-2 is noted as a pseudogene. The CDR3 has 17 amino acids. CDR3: CARSSGTGGLGTGELFF. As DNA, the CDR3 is TGTGCCAGGAGCTCTGGGACAGGGGGCTTAGGAACCGGGGAGCTGTTTTTT.

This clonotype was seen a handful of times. The CDR3 sequence is CASRDGTPNSEAFF. CDR3 in DNA: TGTGCCAGCAGGGACGGGACACCCAATTCGGAAGCTTTCTTT. This chain connects TRBV7-9 to TRBJ1-1; possibly TRBD1 for D (6 bases). CDR1 is SEHNR, CDR2 FQNEAQ, per germline (reference sequence). With 6 bases removed from V and 8 bases from J, the gap between germline ends came to 19 bases. The CDR3 contains 14 residues.

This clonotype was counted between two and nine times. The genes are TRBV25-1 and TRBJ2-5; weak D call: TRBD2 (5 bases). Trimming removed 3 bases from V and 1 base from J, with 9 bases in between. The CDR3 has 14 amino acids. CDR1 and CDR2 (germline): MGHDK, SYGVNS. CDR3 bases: TGTGCCAGCAGTGAGGGAGCAATCCAAGAGACCCAGTACTTC. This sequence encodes CASSEGAIQETQYF.

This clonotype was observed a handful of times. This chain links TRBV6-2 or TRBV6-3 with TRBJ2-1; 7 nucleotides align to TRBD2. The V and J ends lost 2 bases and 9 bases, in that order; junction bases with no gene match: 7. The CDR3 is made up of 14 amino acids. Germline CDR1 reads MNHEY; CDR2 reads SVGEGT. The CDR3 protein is CASSYGSGRGEQFF. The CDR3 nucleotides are TGTGCCAGCAGTTACGGGTCGGGGAGGGGTGAGCAGTTCTTC.

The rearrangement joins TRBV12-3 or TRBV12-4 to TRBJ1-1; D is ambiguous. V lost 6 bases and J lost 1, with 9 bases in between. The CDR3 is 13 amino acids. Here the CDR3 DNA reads TGTGCCAGCAGAGACATCTCGAACACTGAAGCTTTCTTT. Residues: CASRDISNTEAFF.

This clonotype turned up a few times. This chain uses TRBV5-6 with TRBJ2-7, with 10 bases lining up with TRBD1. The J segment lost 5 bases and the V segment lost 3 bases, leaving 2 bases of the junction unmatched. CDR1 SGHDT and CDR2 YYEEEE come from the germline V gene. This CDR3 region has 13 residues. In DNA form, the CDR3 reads TGTGCCAGCAGCTCCGGGACAGGGGACGAGCAGTACTTC. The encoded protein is CASSSGTGDEQYF.

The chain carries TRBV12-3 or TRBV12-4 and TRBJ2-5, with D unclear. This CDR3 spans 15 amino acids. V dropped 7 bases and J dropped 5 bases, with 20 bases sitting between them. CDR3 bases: TGTGCCAGCACCCCCGGAAACGGCCCCTCGGAGACCCAGTACTTC. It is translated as CASTPGNGPSETQYF.

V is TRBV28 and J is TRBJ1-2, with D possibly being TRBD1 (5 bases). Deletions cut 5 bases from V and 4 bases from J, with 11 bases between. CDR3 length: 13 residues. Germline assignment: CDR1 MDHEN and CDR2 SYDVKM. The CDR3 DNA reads TGTGCCAGCAGTCCGGGGGTTCCCTATGGCTACACCTTC. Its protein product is CASSPGVPYGYTF.

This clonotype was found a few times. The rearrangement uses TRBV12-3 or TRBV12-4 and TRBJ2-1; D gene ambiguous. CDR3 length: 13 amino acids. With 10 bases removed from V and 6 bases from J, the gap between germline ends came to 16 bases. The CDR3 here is CATAGLGPNEQFF. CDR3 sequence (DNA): TGTGCCACGGCCGGGCTCGGCCCCAATGAGCAGTTCTTC.

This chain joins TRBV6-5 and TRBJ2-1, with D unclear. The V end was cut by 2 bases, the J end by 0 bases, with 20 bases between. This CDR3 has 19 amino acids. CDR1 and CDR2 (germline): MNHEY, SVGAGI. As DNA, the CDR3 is TGTGCCAGCAGTTACGTCCCCCCTCACCTGGCAAGCTCCTACAATGAGCAGTTCTTC. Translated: CASSYVPPHLASSYNEQFF.

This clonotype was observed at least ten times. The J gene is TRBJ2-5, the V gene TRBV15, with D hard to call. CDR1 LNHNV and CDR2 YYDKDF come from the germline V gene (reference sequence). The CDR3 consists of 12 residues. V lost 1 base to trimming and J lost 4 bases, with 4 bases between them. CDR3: CATSRVGETQYF. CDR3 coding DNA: TGTGCCACCAGCAGAGTCGGAGAGACCCAGTACTTC.

Written as DNA, the CDR3 is TGCGCCAGCAGCCAAGATACGGGCCTCGGAGGGCAGTACTTC. This codes for CASSQDTGLGGQYF. V is TRBV4-3 and J is TRBJ2-7; perhaps TRBD2 as D (5 bases). The V and J ends lost 0 bases and 9 bases respectively, with 15 bases between them. Per germline, CDR1 LGHNA and CDR2 YSLEER. The CDR3 length is 14 residues.

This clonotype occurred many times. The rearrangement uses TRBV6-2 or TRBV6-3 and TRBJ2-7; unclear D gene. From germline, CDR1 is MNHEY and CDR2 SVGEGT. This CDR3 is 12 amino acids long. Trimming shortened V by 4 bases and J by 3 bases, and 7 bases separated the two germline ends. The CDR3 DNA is TGTGCCAGCAGTTCATCTGTCTACGAGCAGTACTTC. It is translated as CASSSSVYEQYF.

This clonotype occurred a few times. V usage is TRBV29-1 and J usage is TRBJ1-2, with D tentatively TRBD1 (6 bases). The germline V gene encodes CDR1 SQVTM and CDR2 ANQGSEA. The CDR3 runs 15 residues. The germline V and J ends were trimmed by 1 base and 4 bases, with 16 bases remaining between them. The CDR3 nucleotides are TGCAGCGTTGAAGTCGGGGGGGCGCGCGGCTATGGCTACACCTTC. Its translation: CSVEVGGARGYGYTF. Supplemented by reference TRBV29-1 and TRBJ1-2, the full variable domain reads SAVISQKPSRDICQRGTSLTIQCQVDSQVTMMFWYRQQPGQSLTLIATANQGSEATYESGFVIDKFPISRPNLTFSTLTVSNMSPEDSSIYLCSVEVGGARGYGYTFGSGTRLTVV.

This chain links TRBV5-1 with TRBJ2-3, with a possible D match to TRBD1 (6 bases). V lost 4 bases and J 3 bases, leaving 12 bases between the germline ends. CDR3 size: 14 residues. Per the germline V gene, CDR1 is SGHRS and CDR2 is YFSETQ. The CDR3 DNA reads TGCGCCAGCAGCCTAGGACAGCAGACAGATACGCAGTATTTT. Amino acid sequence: CASSLGQQTDTQYF.

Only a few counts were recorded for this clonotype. The DNA for the CDR3 is TGCAGTGCATCCAGGGGCAATACGCAGTATTTT. Amino acids: CSASRGNTQYF. The rearrangement links TRBV20-1 to TRBJ2-3, with TRBD1 as a possible D gene (6 bases). The CDR3 is 11 residues long. The germline V gene encodes CDR1 DFQATT and CDR2 SNEGSKA (reference sequence). V was shortened by 6 bases and J by 7 bases, with 11 bases between the two germline ends.